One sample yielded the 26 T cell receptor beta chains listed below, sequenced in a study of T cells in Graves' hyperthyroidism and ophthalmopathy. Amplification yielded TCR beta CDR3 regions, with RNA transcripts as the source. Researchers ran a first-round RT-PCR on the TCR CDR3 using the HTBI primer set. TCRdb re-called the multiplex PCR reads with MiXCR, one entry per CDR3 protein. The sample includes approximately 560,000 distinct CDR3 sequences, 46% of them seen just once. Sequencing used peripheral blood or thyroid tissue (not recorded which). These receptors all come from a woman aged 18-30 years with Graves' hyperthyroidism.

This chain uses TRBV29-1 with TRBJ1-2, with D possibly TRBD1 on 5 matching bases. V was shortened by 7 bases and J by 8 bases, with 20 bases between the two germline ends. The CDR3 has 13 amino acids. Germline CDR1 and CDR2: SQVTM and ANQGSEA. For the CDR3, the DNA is TGCAGCGCGCAAAACGGGGGGATGCGAGGCTACACCTTC. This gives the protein CSAQNGGMRGYTF. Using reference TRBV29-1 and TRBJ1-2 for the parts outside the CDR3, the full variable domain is SAVISQKPSRDICQRGTSLTIQCQVDSQVTMMFWYRQQPGQSLTLIATANQGSEATYESGFVIDKFPISRPNLTFSTLTVSNMSPEDSSIYLCSAQNGGMRGYTFGSGTRLTVV.

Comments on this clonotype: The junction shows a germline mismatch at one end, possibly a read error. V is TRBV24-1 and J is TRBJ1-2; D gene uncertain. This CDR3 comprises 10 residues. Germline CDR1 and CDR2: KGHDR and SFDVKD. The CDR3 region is CATSDFGSTF. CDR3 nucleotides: TGTGCCACCAGTGATTTTGGCTCCACCTTC.

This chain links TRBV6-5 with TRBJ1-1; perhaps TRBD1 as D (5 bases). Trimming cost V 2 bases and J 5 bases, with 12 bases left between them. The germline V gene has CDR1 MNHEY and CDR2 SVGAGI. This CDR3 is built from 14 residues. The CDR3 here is CASSYGGVLTEAFF. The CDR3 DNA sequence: TGTGCCAGCAGTTACGGAGGGGTTTTAACTGAAGCTTTCTTT.

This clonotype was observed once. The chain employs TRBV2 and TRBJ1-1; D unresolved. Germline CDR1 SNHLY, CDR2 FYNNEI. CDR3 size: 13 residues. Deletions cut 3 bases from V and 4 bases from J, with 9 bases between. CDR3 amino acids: CASSDRGATEAFF. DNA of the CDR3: TGTGCCAGCAGTGATCGGGGTGCCACTGAAGCTTTCTTT.

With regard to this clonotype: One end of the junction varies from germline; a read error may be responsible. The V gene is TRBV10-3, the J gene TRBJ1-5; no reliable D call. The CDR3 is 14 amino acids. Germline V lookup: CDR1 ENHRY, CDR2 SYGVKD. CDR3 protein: CASSYSLGVQPQHF. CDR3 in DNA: TGTGCCAGCAGTTACAGCCTGGGCGTTCAGCCCCAGCATTTT.

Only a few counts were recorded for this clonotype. Written as DNA, the CDR3 is TGTGCCAGTAGTCAACAGGGGGGAGGCAATCAGCCCCAGCATTTT. Amino acid sequence: CASSQQGGGNQPQHF. This chain connects TRBV19 to TRBJ1-5; TRBD1 agrees at 8 bases. After removal of 5 bases from V and 2 bases from J, the junction contained 5 bases not matched to a gene. CDR1 and CDR2 from the germline V gene are LNHDA and SQIVND (reference sequence). The CDR3 runs to 15 residues.

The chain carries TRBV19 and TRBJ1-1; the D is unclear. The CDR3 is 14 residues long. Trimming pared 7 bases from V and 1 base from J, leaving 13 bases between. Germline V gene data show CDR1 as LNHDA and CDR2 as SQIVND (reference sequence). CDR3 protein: CASIRKGPNTEAFF. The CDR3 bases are TGTGCCAGTATCAGAAAAGGACCGAACACTGAAGCTTTCTTT. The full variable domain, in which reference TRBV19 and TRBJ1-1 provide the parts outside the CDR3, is DGGITQSPKYLFRKEGQNVTLSCEQNLNHDAMYWYRQDPGQGLRLIYYSQIVNDFQKGDIAEGYSVSREKKESFPLTVTSAQKNPTAFYLCASIRKGPNTEAFFGQGTRLTVV.

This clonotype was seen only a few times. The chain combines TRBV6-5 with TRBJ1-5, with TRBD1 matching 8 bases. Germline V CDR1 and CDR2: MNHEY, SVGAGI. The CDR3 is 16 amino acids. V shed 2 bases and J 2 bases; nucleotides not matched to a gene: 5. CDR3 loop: CASSYPTGEGNQPQHF. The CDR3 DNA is TGTGCCAGCAGTTACCCGACAGGGGAAGGCAATCAGCCCCAGCATTTT.

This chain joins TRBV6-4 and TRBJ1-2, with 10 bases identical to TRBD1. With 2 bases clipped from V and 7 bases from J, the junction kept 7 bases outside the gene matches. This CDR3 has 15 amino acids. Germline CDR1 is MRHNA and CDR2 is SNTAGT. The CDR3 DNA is TGTGCCAGCAGTGACCGAAGGGACAGGGGAACTGGCTACACCTTC. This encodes CASSDRRDRGTGYTF.

The CDR3 DNA is TGTGCCAGCAGGTTTCGGGACAGACCTTCCTATGGCTACACCTTC. Translating gives CASRFRDRPSYGYTF. J is TRBJ1-2 and V is TRBV7-3; 7 bases are shared with TRBD1. CDR1 and CDR2 (germline): SGHTA, FQGTGA. J gave up 4 bases and V 6 bases, and 11 bases lay outside the gene matches. This CDR3 spans 15 amino acids.

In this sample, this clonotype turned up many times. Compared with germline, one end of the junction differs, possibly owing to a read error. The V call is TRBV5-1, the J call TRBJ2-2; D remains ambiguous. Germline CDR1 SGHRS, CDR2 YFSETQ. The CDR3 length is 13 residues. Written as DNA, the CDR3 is TGTGCCAGCAGCTTATCCTCCACCGGGGAGCTGTTTTTT. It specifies CASSLSSTGELFF. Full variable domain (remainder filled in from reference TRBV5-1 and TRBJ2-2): KAGVTQTPRYLIKTRGQQVTLSCSPISGHRSVSWYQQTPGQGLQFLFEYFSETQRNKGNFPGRFSGRQFSNSRSEMNVSTLELGDSALYLCASSLSSTGELFFGEGSRLTVL.

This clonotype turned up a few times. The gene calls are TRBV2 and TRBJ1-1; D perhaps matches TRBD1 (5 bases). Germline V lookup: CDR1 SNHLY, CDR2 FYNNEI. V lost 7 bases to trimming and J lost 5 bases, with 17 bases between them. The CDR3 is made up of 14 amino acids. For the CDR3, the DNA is TGTGCCAGCACCTCCCTTGGGGGAGGGACTGAAGCTTTCTTT. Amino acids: CASTSLGGGTEAFF. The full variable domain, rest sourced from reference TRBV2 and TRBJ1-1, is EPEVTQTPSHQVTQMGQEVILRCVPISNHLYFYWYRQILGQKVEFLVSFYNNEISEKSEIFDDQFSVERPDGSNFTLKIRSTKLEDSAMYFCASTSLGGGTEAFFGQGTRLTVV.

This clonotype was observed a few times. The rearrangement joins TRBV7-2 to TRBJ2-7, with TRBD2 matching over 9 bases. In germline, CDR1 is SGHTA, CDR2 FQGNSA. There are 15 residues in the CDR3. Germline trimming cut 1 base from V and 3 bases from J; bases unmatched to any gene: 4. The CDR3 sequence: CASSLDAGGNYEQYF. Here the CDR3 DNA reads TGTGCCAGCAGCTTAGATGCGGGAGGGAACTACGAGCAGTACTTC.

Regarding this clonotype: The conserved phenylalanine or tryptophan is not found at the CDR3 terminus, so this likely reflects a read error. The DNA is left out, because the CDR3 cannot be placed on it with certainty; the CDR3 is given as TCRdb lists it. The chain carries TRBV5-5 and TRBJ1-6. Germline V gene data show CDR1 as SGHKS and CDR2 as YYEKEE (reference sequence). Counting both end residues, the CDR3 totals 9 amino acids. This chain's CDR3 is CASSLVKTS.

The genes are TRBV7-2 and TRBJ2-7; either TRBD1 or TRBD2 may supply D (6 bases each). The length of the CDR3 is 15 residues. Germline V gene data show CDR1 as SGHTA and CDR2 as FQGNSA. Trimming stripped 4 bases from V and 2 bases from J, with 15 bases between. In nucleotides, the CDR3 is TGTGCCAGCAGCTCCCCGAATAGGGGGGCCTACGAGCAGTACTTC. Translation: CASSSPNRGAYEQYF.

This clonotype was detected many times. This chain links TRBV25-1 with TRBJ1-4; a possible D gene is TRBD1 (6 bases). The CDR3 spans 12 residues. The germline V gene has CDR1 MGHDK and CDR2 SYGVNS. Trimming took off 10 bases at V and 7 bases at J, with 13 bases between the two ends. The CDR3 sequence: CATGETGEKLFF. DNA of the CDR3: TGTGCCACAGGGGAAACAGGTGAAAAACTGTTTTTT.

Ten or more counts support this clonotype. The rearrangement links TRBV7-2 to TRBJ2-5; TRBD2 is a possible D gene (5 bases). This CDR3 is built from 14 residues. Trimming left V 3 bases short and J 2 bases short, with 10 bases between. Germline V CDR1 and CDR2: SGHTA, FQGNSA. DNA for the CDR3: TGTGCCAGCAGCTTCCCCCAGCGGCAAGAGACCCAGTACTTC. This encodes CASSFPQRQETQYF.

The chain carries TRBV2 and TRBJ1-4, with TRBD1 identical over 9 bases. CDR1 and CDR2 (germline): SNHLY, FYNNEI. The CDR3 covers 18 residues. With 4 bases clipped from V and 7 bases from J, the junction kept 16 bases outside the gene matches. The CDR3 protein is CASSVQGATGGLGEKLFF. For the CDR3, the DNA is TGTGCCAGCAGTGTACAGGGGGCGACGGGGGGGTTGGGTGAAAAACTGTTTTTT. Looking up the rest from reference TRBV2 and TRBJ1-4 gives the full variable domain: EPEVTQTPSHQVTQMGQEVILRCVPISNHLYFYWYRQILGQKVEFLVSFYNNEISEKSEIFDDQFSVERPDGSNFTLKIRSTKLEDSAMYFCASSVQGATGGLGEKLFFGSGTQLSVL.

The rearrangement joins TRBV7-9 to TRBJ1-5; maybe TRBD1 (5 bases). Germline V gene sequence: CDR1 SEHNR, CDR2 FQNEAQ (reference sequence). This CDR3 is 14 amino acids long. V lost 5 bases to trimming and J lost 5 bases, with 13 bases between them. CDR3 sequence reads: CASSKGAGDQPQHF. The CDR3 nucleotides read TGTGCCAGCAGCAAAGGGGCGGGCGATCAGCCCCAGCATTTT.

As DNA, the CDR3 is TGTGCCACCAGTGATTTGGACACGGAGCAGTACTTC. This gives the protein CATSDLDTEQYF. The chain is built from TRBV24-1 and TRBJ2-7, with no clear D. With 0 bases removed from V and 7 bases from J, the gap between germline ends came to 6 bases. The CDR3 runs to 12 residues. Germline CDR1 reads KGHDR; CDR2 reads SFDVKD.

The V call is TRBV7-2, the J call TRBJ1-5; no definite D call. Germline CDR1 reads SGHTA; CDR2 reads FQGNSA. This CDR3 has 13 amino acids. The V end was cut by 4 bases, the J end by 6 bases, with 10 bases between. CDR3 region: CASSSAWGQPQHF. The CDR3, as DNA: TGTGCCAGCAGCTCCGCCTGGGGTCAGCCCCAGCATTTT.

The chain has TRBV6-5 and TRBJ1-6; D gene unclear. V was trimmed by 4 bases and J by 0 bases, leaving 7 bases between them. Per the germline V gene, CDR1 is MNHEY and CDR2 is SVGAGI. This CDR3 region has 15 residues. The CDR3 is CASSLLSSYNSPLHF. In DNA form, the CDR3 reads TGTGCCAGCAGTTTGCTGAGCTCCTATAATTCACCCCTCCACTTT.

CDR3 protein: CASSQDLGGNGYTF. The CDR3 coding sequence is TGTGCCAGCAGCCAAGATCTTGGGGGGAATGGCTACACCTTC. The V and J genes are TRBV9 and TRBJ1-2, with D possibly matching TRBD1 (5 bases). With 4 bases removed from V and 6 bases from J, the gap between germline ends came to 16 bases. CDR1 is SGDLS, CDR2 YYNGEE, per germline. The CDR3 has 14 residues.

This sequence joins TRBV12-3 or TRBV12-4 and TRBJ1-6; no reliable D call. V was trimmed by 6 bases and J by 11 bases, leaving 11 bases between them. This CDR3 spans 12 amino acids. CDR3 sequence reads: CASSRTGTPLHF. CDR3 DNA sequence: TGTGCCAGCAGCAGGACCGGGACACCCCTCCACTTT.

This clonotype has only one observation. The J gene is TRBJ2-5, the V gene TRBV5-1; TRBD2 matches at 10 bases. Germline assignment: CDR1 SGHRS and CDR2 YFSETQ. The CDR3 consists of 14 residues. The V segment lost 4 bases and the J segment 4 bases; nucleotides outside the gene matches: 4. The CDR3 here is CASSPGLAVETQYF. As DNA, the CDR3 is TGCGCCAGCAGCCCTGGACTAGCGGTAGAGACCCAGTACTTC. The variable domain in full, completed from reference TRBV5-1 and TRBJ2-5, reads KAGVTQTPRYLIKTRGQQVTLSCSPISGHRSVSWYQQTPGQGLQFLFEYFSETQRNKGNFPGRFSGRQFSNSRSEMNVSTLELGDSALYLCASSPGLAVETQYFGPGTRLLVL.

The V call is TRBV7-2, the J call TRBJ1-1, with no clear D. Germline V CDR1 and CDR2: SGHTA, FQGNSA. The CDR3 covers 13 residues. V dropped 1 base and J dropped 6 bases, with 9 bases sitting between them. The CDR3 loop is CASSLGANSEAFF. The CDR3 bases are TGTGCCAGCAGCTTAGGGGCCAACTCTGAAGCTTTCTTT.